Below, 10 T cell receptor beta chains from the same sample are listed, as sequenced in a study of cytomegalovirus exposure and HLA in healthy donors. PCR amplification relied on 60 Vbeta primers (plus 13 Jbeta primers). The data were produced by immunoSEQ multiplex PCR, yet TCRdb's version contains in-frame clones alone and is incomplete. The repertoire holds 160,000 or so clones, approximately 78% seen once, with about 1.5% in the top ten. Input material: PBMCs. The source is a male donor in good health and CMV-seronegative.

About this clone: This sample also contains other DNA sequences that code for the same CDR3. This chain connects TRBV5-1 to TRBJ2-2, with D possibly TRBD1 on 5 matching bases. Trimming stripped 0 bases from V and 11 bases from J, with 8 bases between. The CDR3 extends over 12 amino acids. Germline V lookup: CDR1 SGHRS, CDR2 YFSETQ. As DNA, the CDR3 is TGCGCCAGCAGCTTGGGCAGGGAAGAGCTGTTTTTT. This codes for CASSLGREELFF.

The J gene is TRBJ2-1, the V gene TRBV6-4; the match to TRBD2 covers 12 bases. Germline trimming cut 3 bases from V and 9 bases from J; bases unmatched to any gene: 3. The CDR3 has 14 amino acids. Germline lookup yields CDR1 MRHNA and CDR2 SNTAGT. The CDR3 DNA reads as TGTGCCAGCAGTGAGACTAGCGGGAGAGGTGAGCAGTTCTTC. Encoded protein: CASSETSGRGEQFF.

J is TRBJ2-5 and V is TRBV7-8, with a weak D call TRBD2 (6 bases). Germline V gene data show CDR1 as SGHVS and CDR2 as FQNEAQ. Trimming removed 4 bases at V and 2 bases at J, with 8 bases between. The CDR3 consists of 13 residues. Here the CDR3 DNA reads TGTGCCAGCAGCTCGGGACTTCAAGAGACCCAGTACTTC. As protein: CASSSGLQETQYF.

This sequence joins TRBV28 and TRBJ2-7; TRBD2 matches at 8 bases. Unmatched junction bases numbered 7, after V lost 3 bases and J lost 3 bases. Looked up from germline, CDR1 is MDHEN and CDR2 is SYDVKM. The length of the CDR3 is 15 residues. The chain's CDR3 is CASSLGGLVHYEQYF. In nucleotides, the CDR3 is TGTGCCAGCAGTTTGGGGGGACTAGTTCACTACGAGCAGTACTTC.

The rearrangement uses TRBV7-2 and TRBJ1-2; D is undetermined. Germline loops: CDR1 SGHTA, CDR2 FQGNSA. The CDR3 loop spans 12 amino acids. The ends were cut back, 1 base at V and 5 bases at J, with 5 bases in the middle. For the CDR3, the DNA is TGTGCCAGCAGCTTAGGGCGGTATGGCTACACCTTC. This translates into CASSLGRYGYTF.

The chain links TRBV29-1 to TRBJ1-2; TRBD1 matches at 8 bases. The CDR3 runs to 11 residues. The germline gives CDR1 SQVTM, CDR2 ANQGSEA. V shed 6 bases, J shed 8 bases, and the junction held 5 bases outside the gene matches. In nucleotides, the CDR3 is TGCAGCGTGCAGGGGGCGGGAGGCTACACCTTC. As protein: CSVQGAGGYTF.

The CDR3 sequence: CASSVRRGRGGPDTQYF. The CDR3 coding sequence is TGTGCCAGCAGCGTCAGGCGGGGCAGGGGAGGGCCAGATACGCAGTATTTT. This chain links TRBV5-8 with TRBJ2-3; tentatively, D is TRBD2 (7 bases). V shed 4 bases and J shed 4 bases, with 22 bases lying between them. The CDR3 consists of 17 residues. Germline V gene data show CDR1 as SGHTS and CDR2 as YDEGEE.

V and J are TRBV6-5 and TRBJ1-1; TRBD1 agrees at 8 bases. CDR1 is MNHEY and CDR2 is SVGAGI in the germline V gene. The CDR3 sequence is 16 residues long. Trimming removed 2 bases from V and 4 bases from J; junction bases left unmatched: 9. The CDR3: CASSYEAGGSSTEAFF. The CDR3 region has the DNA TGTGCCAGCAGTTACGAGGCAGGGGGCAGTAGCACTGAAGCTTTCTTT.

The chain recombines TRBV4-3 with TRBJ1-2; a possible D gene is TRBD1 (5 bases). The germline V gene encodes CDR1 LGHNA and CDR2 YSLEER. CDR3 length: 18 amino acids. V was cut by 0 bases and J by 0 bases, with 17 bases left in between. CDR3 in DNA: TGCGCCAGCAGCCAAGATCTGGGCAGGGCGCTAGCTAACTATGGCTACACCTTC. Protein: CASSQDLGRALANYGYTF.

This clone was counted only a few times. J is TRBJ2-5 and V is TRBV25-1; no clear D gene. Per the germline V gene, CDR1 is MGHDK and CDR2 is SYGVNS. The CDR3 covers 16 residues. Trimming shortened V by 0 bases and J by 1 base, and 12 bases separated the two germline ends. Here the CDR3 reads CASSEYFARPQETQYF. The CDR3, as DNA: TGTGCCAGCAGTGAATATTTCGCTAGGCCCCAAGAGACCCAGTACTTC.